This TCR beta chain stems from a study of blood T cell repertoires in COVID-19. Study background: From the United States, Italy and Spain came samples of acute and convalescent COVID-19.

V was pared by 8 bases and J by 7 bases, with 18 bases between. CDR1 and CDR2 (germline): SNHLY, FYNNEI. The length of the CDR3 is 14 residues. Cohort placement rested on clinical history that participants reported themselves. Original analysis: Estimation of nucleated cell counts was performed using reference gene primer amplification. The table came from immunoSEQ multiplex PCR; TCRdb's copy has only in-frame clones and leaves some out. That table supplies the V and J calls and clone size; D and trimming were determined from the DNA. The sample records about 480,000 clones, around 87% being singletons.

The TCR was taken from a woman aged 40 to 55 who had recovered from COVID-19. The chain couples TRBV2 to TRBJ1-5, with D possibly matching TRBD1 (5 bases). The sample consisted of PBMCs or T cells enriched from blood (not recorded which). DNA for the CDR3: TGTGCCAGCCACGAACGGCAGGGATCACAGCCCCAGCATTTT. Translation: CASHERQGSQPQHF.